This entry lists 31 T cell receptor beta chains sequenced from one sample in a study of immune characterization of retroperitoneal liposarcoma. MiXCR, applied by TCRdb to the PCR reads, yields one record per CDR3 protein. The table shows about 10,000 distinct CDR3 sequences, with 37% occurring only once. Input material: tumor tissue. Receptors were obtained from a female donor with retroperitoneal liposarcoma.

The chain employs TRBV11-3 and TRBJ2-2; D is undetermined. CDR3 length: 14 residues. With 3 bases removed from V and 5 bases from J, the gap between germline ends came to 10 bases. CDR1 is SGHNT and CDR2 is YENEEA in the germline V gene. CDR3 residues: CASSFYATTGELFF. Here the CDR3 DNA reads TGTGCCAGCAGCTTTTACGCAACTACCGGGGAGCTGTTTTTT.

The chain has TRBV11-2 and TRBJ1-2; no firm D call. The V and J ends lost 5 bases and 13 bases respectively, with 17 bases between them. The CDR3 covers 12 residues. Germline V gene data show CDR1 as SGHAT and CDR2 as FQNNGV. This chain's CDR3 is CASSEQNIYFTF. The CDR3 DNA reads TGTGCCAGCAGCGAACAGAACATTTACTTCACCTTC.

V and J are TRBV11-2 and TRBJ2-1, with 11 bases fitting TRBD2. The CDR3 runs 15 residues. Trimming at V came to 7 bases and at J to 10 bases, leaving 12 bases not matched to a gene. Germline CDR1 and CDR2: SGHAT and FQNNGV. CDR3 nucleotide sequence: TGTGCCAGCATGTCGACTAGCGGGATTGGAGACGAGCAGTTCTTC. Protein product: CASMSTSGIGDEQFF.

The V and J genes are TRBV6-5 and TRBJ2-1; a weak D match, TRBD2 (6 bases). The better agreement between TRBJ2-7 and the DNA end casts doubt on the J call. This CDR3 has 14 residues. CDR1 is MNHEY, CDR2 SVGAGI, per germline. The CDR3 region is CASSLVGGGYEQYF. For the CDR3, the DNA is TGTGCCAGCAGTTTAGTGGGAGGCGGGTACGAGCAGTACTTC.

With respect to this clonotype: The junction departs from the called germline gene at one end, perhaps through a read error. V is TRBV4-1 and J is TRBJ2-2; 16 bases agree with TRBD2. Germline CDR1 and CDR2: MGHRA and YSYEKL. This CDR3 is built from 18 residues. The CDR3 here is CASSLGTSGRGGTGELFF. CDR3 bases: TGTGCCAGCAGCCTAGGGACTAGCGGGAGGGGGGGCACCGGGGAGCTGTTTTTT.

Comment on this clonotype: This CDR3 fails to terminate in the conserved phenylalanine or tryptophan, so it likely reflects a read error. The limits of the CDR3 on the DNA are not certain, so only TCRdb's listed CDR3 is given. J is TRBJ2-3 and V is TRBV6-6; the listed D gene, TRBD2, was not tested against the DNA. The germline V gene encodes CDR1 MNHNY and CDR2 SVGAGI (reference sequence). The CDR3 region is 16 residues in length, termini included. CDR3 protein: CASSGLAGVHEQFFGQ.

This clonotype has just a few counts. The V gene is TRBV6-5, the J gene TRBJ2-1; 9 bases agree with TRBD2. Germline V gives CDR1 MNHEY, CDR2 SVGAGI. The CDR3 consists of 15 residues. The junction had 6 bases not matched to a gene; V was cut back by 9 bases and J by 0 bases. The CDR3 region is CASSGSPSSYNEQFF. CDR3 nucleotide sequence: TGTGCCAGTAGCGGGAGCCCTAGCTCCTACAATGAGCAGTTCTTC.

This clonotype is medium-sized in the sample. This chain uses TRBV12-3 or TRBV12-4 with TRBJ2-3; 7 nucleotides agree with TRBD2. This CDR3 spans 14 amino acids. V dropped 6 bases and J dropped 0; count of bases not matched to a gene: 3. This CDR3 reads CASRSGISTDTQYF. The CDR3 nucleotides are TGTGCCAGCAGGAGCGGGATTAGCACAGATACGCAGTATTTT.

Sample share makes this clonotype medium-sized (0.01 to 0.1%). The chain is built from TRBV12-3 or TRBV12-4 and TRBJ2-1, with 10 bases lining up with TRBD1. Judging by the DNA end, TRBJ2-7 fits better; the J call may be wrong. This CDR3 is 15 amino acids long. In DNA, the CDR3 is TGTGCCACCACCTTTGGGACAGGGGTATCTTATGAGCAGTACTTC. It is translated as CATTFGTGVSYEQYF.

This clonotype is categorized as medium-sized (0.01 to 0.1%). The chain is built from TRBV7-2 and TRBJ2-5; 8 bases align to TRBD1. Germline V gene sequence: CDR1 SGHTA, CDR2 FQGNSA. Trimming took 1 base from V and 11 from J; bases not matched to a gene: 12. This CDR3 comprises 15 residues. The CDR3 is CASSLDTGGYNEQYF. For the CDR3, the DNA is TGTGCCAGCAGCTTAGATACAGGGGGGTACAATGAGCAGTACTTC.

This rearrangement joins TRBV12-3 or TRBV12-4 to TRBJ2-1; 7 bases are shared with TRBD1. Trimming took 7 bases from V and 13 from J; bases not matched to a gene: 22. The CDR3 extends over 16 amino acids. CDR3 nucleotide sequence: TGTGCCAGCACCCCGCGCCGGACAGGCCTCAAAAACATTCAGTTCTTC. It encodes CASTPRRTGLKNIQFF.

This clonotype occurred once. The V and J genes are TRBV7-3 and TRBJ2-1, with TRBD1 identical over 11 bases. The J call may be incorrect, as the DNA end agrees better with TRBJ2-7. The germline gives CDR1 SGHTA, CDR2 FQGTGA. This CDR3 region has 15 residues. The CDR3 DNA sequence: TGTGTCAACAGCCACGGACAGGGGGCCTCCTACGAGCAGTACTTC. As protein: CVNSHGQGASYEQYF.

This clonotype was detected a few times. This CDR3 is CASRGTDNYEQYF. CDR3 sequence (DNA): TGTGCCAGCCGCGGGACTGACAACTACGAGCAGTACTTC. The rearrangement joins TRBV6-5 to TRBJ2-1, with D possibly TRBD2 on 6 matching bases. The J call may be incorrect, as the DNA end agrees better with TRBJ2-7. Germline V CDR1 and CDR2: MNHEY, SVGAGI. The length of the CDR3 is 13 residues.

This chain links TRBV6-1 with TRBJ2-1; 8 positions match TRBD2. The assigned J gene may be wrong: the sequence end matches TRBJ2-7 better. The CDR3 has 16 residues. Germline loops: CDR1 MNHNS, CDR2 SASEGT. The CDR3 sequence: CASSEGVAGSSHEQYF. The CDR3 DNA sequence: TGTGCCAGCAGTGAAGGAGTAGCGGGATCTTCACACGAGCAGTACTTC.

By share of the sample, this clonotype is medium-sized. The V and J genes are TRBV6-1 and TRBJ2-5, with 7 bases fitting TRBD1. The ends lost 7 bases at V and 2 bases at J; junction bases unmatched: 7. The CDR3 spans 14 residues. Germline CDR1 is MNHNS and CDR2 is SASEGT. CDR3 nucleotides: TGTGCCAGCACTAAGACGGGACAGCAAGAGACCCAGTACTTC. Encoded protein: CASTKTGQQETQYF.

This clonotype qualifies as medium-sized. This sequence joins TRBV6-1 and TRBJ1-1, with TRBD1 matching 10 bases. After removal of 1 base from V and 5 bases from J, the junction contained 7 bases not matched to a gene. Germline V CDR1 and CDR2: MNHNS, SASEGT. CDR3 size: 16 residues. CDR3 loop: CASSEGRGQGRTEAFF. The CDR3 nucleotides read TGTGCCAGCAGTGAAGGCAGGGGACAGGGGAGAACTGAAGCTTTCTTT.

This clonotype was counted a single time. The genes are TRBV6-2 or TRBV6-3 and TRBJ2-1; D may be TRBD1 (6 bases). The V end lost 7 bases, the J end lost 6 bases, and 16 bases lay between the germline ends. Germline CDR1 reads MNHEY; CDR2 reads SVGEGT. The length of the CDR3 is 14 residues. DNA for the CDR3: TGTGCCAGCACCGAAGGGACATCGACCAATGAGCAGTTCTTC. Translation gives CASTEGTSTNEQFF.

This chain connects TRBV12-3 or TRBV12-4 to TRBJ2-5; a weak D match, TRBD1 (5 bases). The V gene lost 1 base and the J gene lost 2 bases, with 5 bases spanning the gap. The length of the CDR3 is 13 residues. This chain's CDR3 is CASSLGQQETQYF. The DNA of the CDR3 is TGTGCCAGCAGTTTAGGACAGCAAGAGACCCAGTACTTC.

The chain links TRBV7-2 to TRBJ2-2, with 8 bases lining up with TRBD2. J lost 7 bases, V lost 0 bases, and 10 bases had no gene match. Germline V gives CDR1 SGHTA, CDR2 FQGNSA. The CDR3 length is 17 residues. The CDR3 nucleotides read TGTGCCAGCAGCTTAGCGGCCAGCGGGAGACGCGGCGGGGAGCTGTTTTTT. It codes for CASSLAASGRRGGELFF. The full variable domain, with the rest looked up from reference TRBV7-2 and TRBJ2-2, is GAGVSQSPSNKVTEKGKDVELRCDPISGHTALYWYRQSLGQGLEFLIYFQGNSAPDKSGLPSDRFSAERTGGSVSTLTIQRTQQEDSAVYLCASSLAASGRRGGELFFGEGSRLTVL.

This clonotype was recorded once. The chain is built from TRBV7-4 and TRBJ1-2; 7 bases agree with TRBD1. Germline V CDR1 and CDR2: SGHVT, SQSDAQ. Trimming took 5 bases from V and 7 from J; bases not matched to a gene: 13. CDR3 length: 15 amino acids. The CDR3 loop is CASSPIDRAWGGYTF. CDR3 DNA: TGTGCCAGCAGCCCAATCGACAGGGCGTGGGGTGGCTACACCTTC.

The genes are TRBV27 and TRBJ2-1; weak D call: TRBD1 (6 bases). The germline V gene has CDR1 MNHEY and CDR2 SMNVEV (reference sequence). The CDR3 is 13 residues long. Between the trimmed V and J ends, which lost 3 bases and 10 bases, there was a span of 13 bases. The DNA of the CDR3 is TGTGCCAGCAGTTTTAGGGGGTCCTACGAGCAGTTCTTC. Translated, it gives CASSFRGSYEQFF.

CDR3 in amino acids: CASSYTSGWLARYNEQFF. The CDR3, as DNA: TGTGCCAGCAGTTACACGTCAGGGTGGTTAGCGAGGTACAATGAGCAGTTCTTC. The rearrangement joins TRBV6-2 or TRBV6-3 to TRBJ2-1, with D perhaps given as TRBD1 or TRBD2 (5 bases each). From germline, CDR1 is MNHEY and CDR2 SVGEGT. The CDR3 has 18 residues. Trimming shortened V by 2 bases and J by 4 bases, and 21 bases separated the two germline ends.

This clonotype has only a few counts. This chain connects TRBV25-1 to TRBJ2-1; D not resolved. The end of the DNA is better explained by TRBJ2-7, so the J call may be wrong. Germline CDR1 and CDR2: MGHDK and SYGVNS. The CDR3 sequence is 14 residues long. The CDR3 reads CASSELGDSYEQYF. CDR3 nucleotide sequence: TGTGCCAGCAGTGAATTAGGAGACTCCTACGAGCAGTACTTC.

The V call is TRBV11-2, the J call TRBJ2-1, with D possibly TRBD2 on 5 matching bases. Gene TRBJ2-7 matches the end of the DNA better, so the J call may be wrong. Germline CDR1 reads SGHAT; CDR2 reads FQNNGV. This CDR3 comprises 16 residues. The CDR3 spells CASSREGTAEYNEQYF. The CDR3 DNA sequence: TGTGCCAGCAGCCGAGAGGGCACGGCAGAATACAATGAGCAGTACTTC.

The gene calls are TRBV12-3 or TRBV12-4 and TRBJ2-7, with TRBD1 as a possible D gene (6 bases). The assigned J gene may be wrong: the sequence end matches TRBJ2-1 better. The CDR3 is made up of 15 amino acids. CDR3 sequence (DNA): TGTGCCAGCAGTCTCCCGACAGGAAGCTCCTACGAGCAGTTCTTC. Amino acid sequence: CASSLPTGSSYEQFF.

There are a few counts of this clonotype. This sequence joins TRBV6-1 and TRBJ2-2; 8 bases map to TRBD2. Trimming removed 6 bases from V and 6 bases from J; junction bases left unmatched: 9. Germline-derived CDR1 and CDR2 are MNHNS and SASEGT. The CDR3 runs 15 residues. CDR3 protein: CASRATSGSAGELFF. As DNA, the CDR3 is TGTGCCAGCAGGGCAACAAGCGGGAGTGCCGGGGAGCTGTTTTTT.

This clonotype was seen a handful of times. CDR3: CASLDRHTEAFF. In nucleotides, the CDR3 is TGTGCCAGCCTCGACAGGCACACTGAAGCTTTCTTT. V gene TRBV6-1 combines with J gene TRBJ1-1; D perhaps matches TRBD1 (6 bases). The CDR3 has 12 amino acids. The germline V and J ends were trimmed by 8 bases and 3 bases, with 10 bases remaining between them. Germline V gene data show CDR1 as MNHNS and CDR2 as SASEGT.

In its sample, this clonotype ranks as large. The chain uses TRBV7-6 and TRBJ2-7; 13 bases fit TRBD2. Germline V gene data show CDR1 as SGHVS and CDR2 as FNYEAQ. This CDR3 contains 17 residues. V dropped 5 bases and J dropped 1; count of bases not matched to a gene: 8. CDR3 region: CASSTTSGGSMSYEQYF. In DNA, the CDR3 is TGTGCCAGCAGCACGACTAGCGGGGGGTCCATGTCCTACGAGCAGTACTTC.

The chain has TRBV6-1 and TRBJ2-3; D might be TRBD1 (5 bases). The CDR3 is 13 residues long. CDR1 is MNHNS and CDR2 is SASEGT in the germline V gene. V was clipped by 5 bases and J by 4 bases, with 10 bases between them. The CDR3 region has the DNA TGTGCCAGCAGTATCCGACAGTCAGATACGCAGTATTTT. Translated, it gives CASSIRQSDTQYF.

This chain links TRBV6-8 with TRBJ2-5; 12 positions agree with TRBD1. The J call may be faulty, since TRBJ2-7 better matches the DNA end. The CDR3 contains 18 residues. CDR1 and CDR2 (germline): MNHGY, SAAAGT. DNA for the CDR3: TGTGCCAGCAGTTACTCAAATGGTATGGGACAGGGGGCGTACGAGCAGTACTTC. Amino acids: CASSYSNGMGQGAYEQYF.

The CDR3 bases are TGTGCCAGCGCCACTCTAGCGGGAGCCGCCGGGGAGCTGTTTTTT. Translated: CASATLAGAAGELFF. The chain links TRBV7-2 to TRBJ2-2, with TRBD2 identical over 10 bases. This CDR3 is built from 15 residues. V dropped 8 bases and J dropped 6; count of bases not matched to a gene: 9. Per germline, CDR1 SGHTA and CDR2 FQGNSA.